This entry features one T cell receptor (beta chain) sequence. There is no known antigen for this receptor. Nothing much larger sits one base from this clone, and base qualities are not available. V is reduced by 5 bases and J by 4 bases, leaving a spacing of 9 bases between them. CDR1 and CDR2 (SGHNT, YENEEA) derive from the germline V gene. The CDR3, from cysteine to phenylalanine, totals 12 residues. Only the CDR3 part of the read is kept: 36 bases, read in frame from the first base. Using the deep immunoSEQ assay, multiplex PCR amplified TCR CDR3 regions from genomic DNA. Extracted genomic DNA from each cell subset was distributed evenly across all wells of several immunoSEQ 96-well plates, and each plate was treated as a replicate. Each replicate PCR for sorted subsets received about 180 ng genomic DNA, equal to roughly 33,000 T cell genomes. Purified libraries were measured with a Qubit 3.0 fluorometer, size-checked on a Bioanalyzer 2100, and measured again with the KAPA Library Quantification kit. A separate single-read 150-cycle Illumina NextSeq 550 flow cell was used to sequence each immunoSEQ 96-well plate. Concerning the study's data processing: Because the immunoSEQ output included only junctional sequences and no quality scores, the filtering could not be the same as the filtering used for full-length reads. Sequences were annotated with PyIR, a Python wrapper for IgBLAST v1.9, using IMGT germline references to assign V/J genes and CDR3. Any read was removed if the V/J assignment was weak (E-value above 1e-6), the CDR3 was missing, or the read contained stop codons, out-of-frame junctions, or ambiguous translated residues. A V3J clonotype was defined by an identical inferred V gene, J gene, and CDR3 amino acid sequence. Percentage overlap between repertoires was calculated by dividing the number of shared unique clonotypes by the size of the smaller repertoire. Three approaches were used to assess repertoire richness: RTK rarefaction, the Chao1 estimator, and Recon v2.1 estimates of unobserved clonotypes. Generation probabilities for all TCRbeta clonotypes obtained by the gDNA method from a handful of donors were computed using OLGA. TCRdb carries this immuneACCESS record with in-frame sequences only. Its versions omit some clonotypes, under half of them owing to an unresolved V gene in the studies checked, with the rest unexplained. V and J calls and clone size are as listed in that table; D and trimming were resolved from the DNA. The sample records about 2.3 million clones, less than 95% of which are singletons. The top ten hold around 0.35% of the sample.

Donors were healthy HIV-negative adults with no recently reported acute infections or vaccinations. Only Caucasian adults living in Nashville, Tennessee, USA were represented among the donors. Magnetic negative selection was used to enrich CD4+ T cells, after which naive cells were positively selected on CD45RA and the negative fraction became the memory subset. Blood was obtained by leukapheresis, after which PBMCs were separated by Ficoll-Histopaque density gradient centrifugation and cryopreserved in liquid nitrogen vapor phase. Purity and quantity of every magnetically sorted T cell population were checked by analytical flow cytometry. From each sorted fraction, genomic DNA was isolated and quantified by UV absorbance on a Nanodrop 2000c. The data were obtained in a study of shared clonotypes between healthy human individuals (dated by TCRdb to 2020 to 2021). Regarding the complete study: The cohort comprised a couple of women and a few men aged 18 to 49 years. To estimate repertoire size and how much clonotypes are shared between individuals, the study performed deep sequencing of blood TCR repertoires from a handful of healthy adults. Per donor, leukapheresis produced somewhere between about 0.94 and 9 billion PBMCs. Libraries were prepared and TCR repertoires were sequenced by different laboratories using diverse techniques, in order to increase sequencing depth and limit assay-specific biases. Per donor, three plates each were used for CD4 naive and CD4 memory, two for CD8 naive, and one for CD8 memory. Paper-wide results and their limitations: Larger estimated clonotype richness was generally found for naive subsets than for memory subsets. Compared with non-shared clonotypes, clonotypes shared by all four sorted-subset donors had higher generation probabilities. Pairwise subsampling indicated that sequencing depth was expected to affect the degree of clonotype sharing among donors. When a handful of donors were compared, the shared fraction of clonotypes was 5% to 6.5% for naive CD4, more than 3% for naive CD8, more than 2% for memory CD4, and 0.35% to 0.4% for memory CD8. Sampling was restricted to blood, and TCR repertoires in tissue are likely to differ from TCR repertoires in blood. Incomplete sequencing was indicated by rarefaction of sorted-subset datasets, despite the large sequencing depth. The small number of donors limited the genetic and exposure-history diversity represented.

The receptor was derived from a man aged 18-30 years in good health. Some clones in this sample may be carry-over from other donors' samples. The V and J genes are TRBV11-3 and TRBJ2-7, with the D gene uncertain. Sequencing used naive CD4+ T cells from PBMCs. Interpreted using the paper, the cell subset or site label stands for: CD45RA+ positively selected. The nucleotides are TGTGCCAGCAGCATGTTTGGGTACGAGCAGTACTTC. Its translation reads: CASSMFGYEQYF.